This T cell receptor (beta chain) came from a study of CD8 T cells in Susac syndrome. Peripheral blood CD8+ and CD4+ T cells were profiled by TCR beta sequencing. Random-hexamer reverse transcription was applied to about 0.45 to 1 ug RNA. Amplification of TCR beta CDR3 spanned 54 Vbeta and 13 Jbeta via immunoSEQ multiplex PCR. From the immunoSEQ multiplex PCR reads, TCRdb called clonotypes with MiXCR, one entry per CDR3 protein. The table lists around 99,000 distinct CDR3 sequences, around 95% of them singletons, with 0.096% in the top ten. The germline V gene encodes CDR1 SGHTA and CDR2 FQGNSA. CDR3 length: 14 amino acids. Trimming removed 5 bases at V and 5 bases at J, with 15 bases between.

The sequence was obtained from a human donor in good health. Material: CD4+ T cells from PBMCs. The genes are TRBV7-2 and TRBJ1-1; maybe TRBD1 (5 bases). The CDR3 DNA reads as TGTGCCAGCAGCCCCGCAGGGAGGACGACTGAAGCTTTCTTT. Translated, it gives CASSPAGRTTEAFF.